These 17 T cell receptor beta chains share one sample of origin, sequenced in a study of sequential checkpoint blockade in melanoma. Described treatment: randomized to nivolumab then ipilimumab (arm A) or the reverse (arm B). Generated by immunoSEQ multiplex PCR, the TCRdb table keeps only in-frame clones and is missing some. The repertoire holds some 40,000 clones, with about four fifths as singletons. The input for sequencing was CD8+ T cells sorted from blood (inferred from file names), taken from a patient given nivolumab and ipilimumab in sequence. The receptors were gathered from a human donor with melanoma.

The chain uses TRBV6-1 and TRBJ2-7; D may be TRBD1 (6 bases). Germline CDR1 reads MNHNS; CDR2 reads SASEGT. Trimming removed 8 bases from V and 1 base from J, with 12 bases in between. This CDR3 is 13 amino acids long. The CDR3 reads CASGETGSYEQYF. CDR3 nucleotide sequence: TGTGCCAGCGGCGAGACAGGATCCTACGAGCAGTACTTC.

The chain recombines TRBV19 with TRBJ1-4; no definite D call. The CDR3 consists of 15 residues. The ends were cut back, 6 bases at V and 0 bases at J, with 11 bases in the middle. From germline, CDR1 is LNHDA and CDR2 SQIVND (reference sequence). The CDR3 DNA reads TGTGCCAGTAGCCTGGGAGTTGCAACTAATGAAAAACTGTTTTTT. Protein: CASSLGVATNEKLFF.

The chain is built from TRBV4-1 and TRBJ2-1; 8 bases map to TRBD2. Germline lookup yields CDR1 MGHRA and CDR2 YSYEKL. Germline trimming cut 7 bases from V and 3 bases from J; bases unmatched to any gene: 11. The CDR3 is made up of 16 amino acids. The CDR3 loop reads CASTPHGAGGYNEQFF. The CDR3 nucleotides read TGCGCCAGCACCCCCCATGGGGCGGGAGGCTACAATGAGCAGTTCTTC.

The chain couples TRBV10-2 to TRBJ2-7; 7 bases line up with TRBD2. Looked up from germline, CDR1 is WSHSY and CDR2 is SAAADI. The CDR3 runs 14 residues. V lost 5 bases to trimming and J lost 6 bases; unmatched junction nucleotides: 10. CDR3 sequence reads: CASSSSGPSGEQYF. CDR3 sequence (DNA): TGCGCCAGCAGTTCTAGCGGCCCCTCGGGCGAGCAGTACTTC.

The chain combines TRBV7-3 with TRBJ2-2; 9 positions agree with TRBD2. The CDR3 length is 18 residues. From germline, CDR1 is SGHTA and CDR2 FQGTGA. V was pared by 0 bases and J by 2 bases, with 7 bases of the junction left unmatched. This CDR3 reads CASSLTLPSGTNTGELFF. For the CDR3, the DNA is TGTGCCAGCAGCTTAACCCTCCCTAGCGGGACAAACACCGGGGAGCTGTTTTTT.

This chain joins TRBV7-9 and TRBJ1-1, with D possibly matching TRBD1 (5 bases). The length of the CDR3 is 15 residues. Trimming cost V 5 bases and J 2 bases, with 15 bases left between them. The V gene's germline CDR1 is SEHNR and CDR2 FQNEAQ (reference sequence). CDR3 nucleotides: TGTGCCAGCAGCCCAATGGAGGGGTTAAACACTGAAGCTTTCTTT. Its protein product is CASSPMEGLNTEAFF.

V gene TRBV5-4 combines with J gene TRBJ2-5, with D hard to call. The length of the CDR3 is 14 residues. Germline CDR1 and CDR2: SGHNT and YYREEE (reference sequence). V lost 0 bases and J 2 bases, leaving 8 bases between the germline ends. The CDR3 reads CASSLGLEQETQYF. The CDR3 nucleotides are TGTGCCAGCAGCTTGGGTCTAGAGCAAGAGACCCAGTACTTC.

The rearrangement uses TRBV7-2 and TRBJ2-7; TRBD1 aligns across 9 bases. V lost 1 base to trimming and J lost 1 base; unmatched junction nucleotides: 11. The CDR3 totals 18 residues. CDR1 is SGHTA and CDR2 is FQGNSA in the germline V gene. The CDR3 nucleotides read TGTGCCAGCAGCTTAGACGGGACAGGGTCCTACACTTCCTACGAGCAGTACTTC. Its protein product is CASSLDGTGSYTSYEQYF.

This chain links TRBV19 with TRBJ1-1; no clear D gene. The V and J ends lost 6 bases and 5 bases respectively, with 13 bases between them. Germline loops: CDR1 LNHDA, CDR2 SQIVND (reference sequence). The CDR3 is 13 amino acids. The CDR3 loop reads CASSQPWATEAFF. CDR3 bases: TGTGCCAGTAGCCAGCCGTGGGCGACTGAAGCTTTCTTT.

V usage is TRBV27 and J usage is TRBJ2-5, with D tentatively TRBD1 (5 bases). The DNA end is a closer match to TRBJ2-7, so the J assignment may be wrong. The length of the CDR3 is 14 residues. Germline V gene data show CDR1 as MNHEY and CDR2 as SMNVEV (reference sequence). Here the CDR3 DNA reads TGTGCCAGCAGCCTTTCAGGGTCGGCCTACGAGCAGTACTTC. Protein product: CASSLSGSAYEQYF.

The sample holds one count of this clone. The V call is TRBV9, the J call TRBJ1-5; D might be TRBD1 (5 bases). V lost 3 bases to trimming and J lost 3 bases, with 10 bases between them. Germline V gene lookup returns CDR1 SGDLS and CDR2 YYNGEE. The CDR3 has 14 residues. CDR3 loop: CASSGGAINQPQHF. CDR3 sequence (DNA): TGTGCCAGCAGCGGCGGGGCCATCAATCAGCCCCAGCATTTT.

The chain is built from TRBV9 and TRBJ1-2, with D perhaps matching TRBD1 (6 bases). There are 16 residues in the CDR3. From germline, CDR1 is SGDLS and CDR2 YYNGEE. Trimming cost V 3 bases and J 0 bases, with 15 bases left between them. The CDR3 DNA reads TGTGCCAGCAGCGCCCTCATGGGACAAGCTAACTATGGCTACACCTTC. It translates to CASSALMGQANYGYTF.

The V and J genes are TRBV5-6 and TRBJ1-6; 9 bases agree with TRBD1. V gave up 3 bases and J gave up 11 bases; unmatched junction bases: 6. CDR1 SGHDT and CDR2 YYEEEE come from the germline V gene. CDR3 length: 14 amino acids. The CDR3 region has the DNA TGTGCCAGCAGCTGGGGACAGGGCTATCCACCCCTCCACTTT. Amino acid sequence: CASSWGQGYPPLHF.

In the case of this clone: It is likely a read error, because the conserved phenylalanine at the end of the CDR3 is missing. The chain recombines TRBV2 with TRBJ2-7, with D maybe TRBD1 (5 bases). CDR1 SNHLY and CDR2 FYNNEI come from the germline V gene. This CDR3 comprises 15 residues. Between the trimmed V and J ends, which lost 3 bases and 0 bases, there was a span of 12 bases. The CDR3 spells CASSDYTGTSYEQYL. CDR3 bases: TGTGCCAGCAGTGATTATACAGGAACCTCCTACGAGCAGTACCTC.

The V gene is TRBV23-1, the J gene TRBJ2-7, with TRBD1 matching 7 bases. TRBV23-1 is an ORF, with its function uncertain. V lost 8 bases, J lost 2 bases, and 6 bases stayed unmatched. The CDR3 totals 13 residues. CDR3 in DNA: TGCGCCAGCGGGGGACAGCAAACCTACGAGCAGTACTTC. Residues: CASGGQQTYEQYF.

CDR3 amino acids: CASSYSISNSPLHF. In DNA, the CDR3 is TGTGCCAGCAGTTACTCGATCAGTAATTCACCCCTCCACTTT. V and J are TRBV6-5 and TRBJ1-6; D not resolved. The CDR3 consists of 14 residues. Germline CDR1 is MNHEY and CDR2 is SVGAGI. The V end lost 0 bases, the J end lost 6 bases, and 6 bases lay between the germline ends.

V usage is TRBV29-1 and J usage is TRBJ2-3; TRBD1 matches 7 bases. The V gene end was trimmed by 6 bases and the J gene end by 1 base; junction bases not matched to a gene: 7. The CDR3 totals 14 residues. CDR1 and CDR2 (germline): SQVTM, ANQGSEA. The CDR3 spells CSVPRGTGTDTQYF. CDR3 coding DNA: TGCAGCGTCCCCCGTGGGACAGGCACAGATACGCAGTATTTT.